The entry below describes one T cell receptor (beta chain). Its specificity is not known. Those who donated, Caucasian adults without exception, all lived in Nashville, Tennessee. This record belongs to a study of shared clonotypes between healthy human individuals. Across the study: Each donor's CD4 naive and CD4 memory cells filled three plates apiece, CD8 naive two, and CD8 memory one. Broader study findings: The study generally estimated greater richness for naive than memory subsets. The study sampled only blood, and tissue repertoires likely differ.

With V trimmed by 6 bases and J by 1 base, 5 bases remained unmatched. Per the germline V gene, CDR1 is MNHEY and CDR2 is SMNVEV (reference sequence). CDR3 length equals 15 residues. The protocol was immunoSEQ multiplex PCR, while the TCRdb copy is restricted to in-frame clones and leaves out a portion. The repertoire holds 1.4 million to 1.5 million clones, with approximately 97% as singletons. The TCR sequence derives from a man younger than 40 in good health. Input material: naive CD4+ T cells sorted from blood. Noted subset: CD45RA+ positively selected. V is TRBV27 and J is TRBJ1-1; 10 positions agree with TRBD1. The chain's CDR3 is CASSQWTGGNTEAFF. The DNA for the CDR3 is TGTGCCAGCAGCCAGTGGACAGGGGGGAACACTGAAGCTTTCTTT.